This TCR beta chain was recorded in a study of cytomegalovirus exposure and HLA in healthy donors. The J segment lost 3 bases and the V segment lost 1 base, leaving 11 bases of the junction unmatched. The CDR3 consists of 18 residues. Germline V lookup: CDR1 LGHNT, CDR2 FRNRAP. The study, taken as a whole, reports: Three CMV-associated chains proved CMV antigen-specific in vitro. The classifier, whose performance was assessed in both the original and validation cohorts, reportedly diagnosed cytomegalovirus status with high specificity and sensitivity.

This clone was seen just once. What it binds is not known. The donors were members of the validation cohort comprising approximately 110 subjects, separate from the roughly 650-subject first cohort. The repertoire was sequenced with immunoSEQ multiplex PCR; TCRdb's copy has only in-frame clones and lacks some. The data show about 120,000 clones, more than 95% seen once. The specimen was PBMCs. The sequence was collected from a man between 18 and 29 years old in good health and CMV-seronegative. The rearrangement links TRBV12-5 to TRBJ2-5, with 10 bases that match TRBD1. The CDR3 region is CASGLAGTGAYGEETQYF. In nucleotides, the CDR3 is TGTGCTAGTGGTTTGGCCGGGACAGGGGCTTACGGCGAAGAGACCCAGTACTTC.